A single sample is the source of the 25 T cell receptor beta chains below, sequenced in a study of OX40 agonist ivuxolimab in advanced cancers. Here immunoSEQ multiplex PCR was the method, and the copy in TCRdb shows in-frame clones only, minus some. The sample contains tens of thousands of clones, 70% to 85% of which appear only once. The input for sequencing was CD4+ or CD8+ T cells sorted from blood, taken in a trial of the OX40 agonist ivuxolimab. These receptors were taken from an adult with an advanced solid tumor such as melanoma, head and neck, liver or kidney cancer.

The V gene is TRBV30, the J gene TRBJ1-2; D gene unclear. The CDR3 runs to 13 residues. Between the trimmed V and J ends, which lost 0 bases and 8 bases, there was a span of 13 bases. CDR1 and CDR2 from the germline V gene are GTSNPN and SVGIG (reference sequence). CDR3 nucleotides: TGTGCCTGGAGTGTAATTAGGCTGGGCGGCTACACCTTC. It encodes CAWSVIRLGGYTF.

As for this clone: The sample carries other DNA sequences with the same CDR3. V and J are TRBV19 and TRBJ1-1; 11 bases agree with TRBD1. V gave up 3 bases and J gave up 2 bases; unmatched junction bases: 8. CDR3 length equals 17 residues. The germline CDR1 and CDR2 sequences are LNHDA and SQIVND (reference sequence). The CDR3 protein is CASSIGTGGRRNTEAFF. CDR3 nucleotide sequence: TGTGCCAGTAGTATCGGGACAGGGGGTAGGCGAAACACTGAAGCTTTCTTT. Combining the CDR3 with reference TRBV19 and TRBJ1-1 gives the whole variable domain DGGITQSPKYLFRKEGQNVTLSCEQNLNHDAMYWYRQDPGQGLRLIYYSQIVNDFQKGDIAEGYSVSREKKESFPLTVTSAQKNPTAFYLCASSIGTGGRRNTEAFFGQGTRLTVV.

This clone was recorded only once. The rearrangement uses TRBV6-5 and TRBJ2-1; 12 bases match TRBD2. V was clipped by 0 bases and J by 7 bases; unmatched bases: 4. Germline assignment: CDR1 MNHEY and CDR2 SVGAGI. The CDR3 is 16 amino acids. Here the CDR3 reads CASSYSLAGGGNEQFF. The CDR3 coding sequence is TGTGCCAGCAGTTACTCACTAGCGGGAGGAGGAAATGAGCAGTTCTTC.

This chain joins TRBV30 and TRBJ2-1; D is unresolved. The V end was cut by 1 base, the J end by 11 bases, with 9 bases between. Germline-derived CDR1 and CDR2 are GTSNPN and SVGIG (reference sequence). This CDR3 region has 11 residues. The CDR3 sequence is CAWSGKSKQFF. DNA for the CDR3: TGTGCCTGGAGTGGAAAGTCGAAGCAGTTCTTC.

This chain connects TRBV15 to TRBJ2-2; 8 bases are a match to TRBD1. The CDR3 has 18 residues. With 3 bases clipped from V and 0 bases from J, the junction kept 9 bases outside the gene matches. The germline V gene has CDR1 LNHNV and CDR2 YYDKDF (reference sequence). DNA for the CDR3: TGTGCCACCAGCAGGGGGCCGGGACAGGCAACGAACACCGGGGAGCTGTTTTTT. This encodes CATSRGPGQATNTGELFF.

This chain uses TRBV27 with TRBJ1-3; D not resolved. The CDR3 sequence is 15 residues long. With 2 bases removed from V and 2 bases from J, the gap between germline ends came to 10 bases. Germline CDR1 MNHEY, CDR2 SMNVEV (reference sequence). Here the CDR3 reads CASSLPPRTGNTIYF. In DNA form, the CDR3 reads TGTGCCAGCAGTTTACCTCCAAGAACTGGAAACACCATATATTTT.

The CDR3 is CASSVGRGAYEQYF. CDR3 coding DNA: TGTGCCAGCAGCGTAGGGCGAGGGGCCTACGAGCAGTACTTC. The chain carries TRBV9 and TRBJ2-7; perhaps D is TRBD1 or TRBD2 (5 bases each). V shed 0 bases and J shed 2 bases, with 9 bases lying between them. Germline assignment: CDR1 SGDLS and CDR2 YYNGEE. The CDR3 length is 14 residues.

The chain employs TRBV9 and TRBJ2-3, with D hard to call. With 0 bases removed from V and 2 bases from J, the gap between germline ends came to 7 bases. The CDR3 sequence is 14 residues long. Germline V gives CDR1 SGDLS, CDR2 YYNGEE. CDR3: CASSVDGNTDTQYF. Written as DNA, the CDR3 is TGTGCCAGCAGCGTAGACGGAAACACAGATACGCAGTATTTT.

The rearrangement joins TRBV5-8 to TRBJ2-5, with no clear D. The V and J ends lost 0 bases and 4 bases respectively, with 16 bases between them. The CDR3 extends over 16 amino acids. CDR1 is SGHTS, CDR2 YDEGEE, per germline. The CDR3: CASSLGQFQSVETQYF. CDR3 nucleotides: TGTGCCAGCAGCTTGGGGCAGTTCCAGTCGGTAGAGACCCAGTACTTC.

The V gene is TRBV7-2, the J gene TRBJ2-2; D remains ambiguous. The CDR3 sequence is 15 residues long. The germline V gene encodes CDR1 SGHTA and CDR2 FQGNSA. Trimming pared 5 bases from V and 5 bases from J, leaving 15 bases between. CDR3: CASSRLLGWTGELFF. In DNA form, the CDR3 reads TGTGCCAGCAGCCGATTACTTGGGTGGACCGGGGAGCTGTTTTTT.

The rearrangement links TRBV5-4 to TRBJ1-4; TRBD1 matches at 7 bases. This CDR3 region has 14 residues. Germline V gene data show CDR1 as SGHNT and CDR2 as YYREEE (reference sequence). With V trimmed by 4 bases and J by 7 bases, 7 bases remained unmatched. The CDR3 loop reads CASSQDNRGEKLFF. The CDR3 DNA reads as TGTGCCAGCAGCCAAGACAACAGGGGTGAAAAACTGTTTTTT.

CDR3 loop: CASSFQGLAGNTIYF. The DNA for the CDR3 is TGTGCCAGCTCATTCCAGGGTTTGGCTGGAAACACCATATATTTT. The chain joins TRBV18 to TRBJ1-3, with D perhaps matching TRBD1 (5 bases). Trimming cost V 5 bases and J 2 bases, with 13 bases left between them. This CDR3 has 15 amino acids. Per germline, CDR1 KGHSH and CDR2 LQKENI.

The chain employs TRBV7-9 and TRBJ1-6, with D unclear. This CDR3 has 15 amino acids. Trimming pared 5 bases from V and 5 bases from J, leaving 13 bases between. Looked up from germline, CDR1 is SEHNR and CDR2 is FQNEAQ (reference sequence). DNA of the CDR3: TGTGCCAGCAGCCCTCCCGACGTAAATAATTCACCCCTCCACTTT. Translated, it gives CASSPPDVNNSPLHF.

The gene calls are TRBV6-5 and TRBJ2-7; weak D call: TRBD1 (5 bases). Germline values: CDR1 MNHEY, CDR2 SVGAGI. This CDR3 spans 14 amino acids. Trimming removed 4 bases at V and 3 bases at J, with 13 bases between. CDR3 in DNA: TGTGCCAGCAGTTCCCCGACAGAAAACTACGAGCAGTACTTC. Protein product: CASSSPTENYEQYF.

The CDR3 sequence is CASSISPDRDWYSNQPQHF. The CDR3 DNA follows: TGTGCCAGTAGTATTTCTCCGGACAGGGACTGGTATAGCAATCAGCCCCAGCATTTT. The chain links TRBV19 to TRBJ1-5; 8 bases are shared with TRBD1. The CDR3 runs to 19 residues. Germline assignment: CDR1 LNHDA and CDR2 SQIVND (reference sequence). J lost 0 bases, V lost 3 bases, and 13 bases had no gene match.

V usage is TRBV30 and J usage is TRBJ2-6, with D unresolved. Germline loops: CDR1 GTSNPN, CDR2 SVGIG (reference sequence). The V end was cut by 7 bases, the J end by 0 bases, with 10 bases between. This CDR3 contains 14 residues. CDR3 DNA: TGTGCCTCGGATCGAATCTCTGGGGCCAACGTCCTGACTTTC. Protein: CASDRISGANVLTF.

The rearrangement joins TRBV19 to TRBJ1-4, with TRBD1 matching over 9 bases. Germline V gives CDR1 LNHDA, CDR2 SQIVND (reference sequence). The CDR3 loop spans 17 amino acids. J lost 10 bases, V lost 5 bases, and 17 bases had no gene match. CDR3: CASSDPGTGRAVRKLFF. The CDR3 nucleotides are TGTGCCAGTAGTGATCCCGGGACAGGGCGAGCTGTGAGAAAACTGTTTTTT.

The chain employs TRBV7-8 and TRBJ2-2; 9 bases are shared with TRBD1. CDR1 and CDR2 from the germline V gene are SGHVS and FQNEAQ. The CDR3 covers 16 residues. Trimming removed 2 bases from V and 4 bases from J; junction bases left unmatched: 5. CDR3 loop: CASSLRDRGATGELFF. Written as DNA, the CDR3 is TGTGCCAGCAGCTTACGAGACAGGGGGGCCACCGGGGAGCTGTTTTTT.

This clone was picked up a small number of times. This rearrangement joins TRBV7-2 to TRBJ1-1; no clear D. Between the trimmed V and J ends, which lost 4 bases and 5 bases, there was a span of 11 bases. CDR1 and CDR2 from the germline V gene are SGHTA and FQGNSA. The CDR3 spans 13 residues. This CDR3 reads CASSWTTGTEAFF. In DNA form, the CDR3 reads TGTGCCAGCAGCTGGACGACGGGAACTGAAGCTTTCTTT.

This clone came up once. The chain carries TRBV19 and TRBJ2-1; D is unclear. Germline CDR1 is LNHDA and CDR2 is SQIVND (reference sequence). Trimming pared 5 bases from V and 0 bases from J, leaving 14 bases between. The CDR3 is 16 amino acids. CDR3 nucleotide sequence: TGTGCCAGTAGTGCACCCTATCCCAGCTCCTACAATGAGCAGTTCTTC. As protein: CASSAPYPSSYNEQFF.

The chain is built from TRBV30 and TRBJ2-7; D remains ambiguous. Trimming left V 0 bases short and J 3 bases short, with 15 bases between. CDR3 length equals 15 residues. Germline CDR1 and CDR2: GTSNPN and SVGIG (reference sequence). CDR3 protein: CAWSVKSSPLYEQYF. CDR3 DNA sequence: TGTGCCTGGAGTGTGAAGTCTAGTCCTCTCTACGAGCAGTACTTC.

The rearrangement links TRBV6-6 to TRBJ2-1; 7 bases map to TRBD1. CDR3 size: 11 residues. Germline assignment: CDR1 MNHNY and CDR2 SVGAGI (reference sequence). With 6 bases clipped from V and 11 bases from J, the junction kept 4 bases outside the gene matches. CDR3 region: CASSQGVKQFF. Written as DNA, the CDR3 is TGTGCCAGCAGCCAGGGGGTCAAGCAGTTCTTC.

J is TRBJ1-1 and V is TRBV29-1, with 9 bases aligning to TRBD1. The CDR3 is made up of 14 amino acids. Germline V gives CDR1 SQVTM, CDR2 ANQGSEA. V was clipped by 6 bases and J by 4 bases; unmatched bases: 9. The CDR3 bases are TGCAGCGTCGTTAGGGGACAGGGCGGCACTGAAGCTTTCTTT. Its protein is CSVVRGQGGTEAFF.

This clone occurred a few times. The CDR3 sequence: CASSRSGTRISYEQYF. CDR3 nucleotides: TGTGCCAGCAGCCGCTCCGGGACACGGATCTCCTACGAGCAGTACTTC. J is TRBJ2-7 and V is TRBV14; D is perhaps TRBD1 (6 bases). The V gene lost 4 bases and the J gene lost 0 bases, with 16 bases spanning the gap. Germline lookup yields CDR1 SGHDN and CDR2 FVKESK. The CDR3 consists of 16 residues.

CDR3 bases: TGTGCCAGCAGTCCACGGACAGCCATAAATCAGCCCCAGCATTTT. Protein product: CASSPRTAINQPQHF. The V call is TRBV6-1, the J call TRBJ1-5, with D possibly being TRBD1 (6 bases). V was cut by 5 bases and J by 4 bases, with 15 bases left in between. The germline gives CDR1 MNHNS, CDR2 SASEGT. The CDR3 length is 15 residues.